The 25 T cell receptor beta chains presented below share a single source sample, sequenced in a study of T cell responses to AZD1222 COVID-19 vaccine. Profiling relied on immunoSEQ multiplex PCR, and the TCRdb table lists in-frame clones only, not all of them. The top ten hold 3.9% of the sample, which has more than 50,000 clones, 87% seen once. Sequenced here: peripheral blood, sampled on day 0 of AZD1222 vaccination. All receptors come from an adult in good health.

V gene TRBV12-3 or TRBV12-4 combines with J gene TRBJ2-7; weak D call: TRBD1 (6 bases). V lost 3 bases, J lost 3 bases, and 6 bases lay in between. There are 12 residues in the CDR3. The CDR3 loop is CASSLTGYEQYF. The CDR3 bases are TGTGCCAGCAGTTTGACAGGCTACGAGCAGTACTTC.

V usage is TRBV24-1 and J usage is TRBJ1-2; 7 nucleotides agree with TRBD1. The germline V gene has CDR1 KGHDR and CDR2 SFDVKD. After removal of 2 bases from V and 5 bases from J, the junction contained 7 bases not matched to a gene. The CDR3 sequence is 15 residues long. In DNA, the CDR3 is TGTGCCACCAGTGATTCCGGGACAGATCTATATGGCTACACCTTC. It codes for CATSDSGTDLYGYTF.

The V call is TRBV4-3, the J call TRBJ1-3; D not certain. Germline CDR1 is LGHNA and CDR2 is YSLEER. Trimming left V 6 bases short and J 5 bases short, with 2 bases between. The CDR3 is 10 amino acids. For the CDR3, the DNA is TGCGCCAGCAGTCGAAACACCATATATTTT. This codes for CASSRNTIYF.

This rearrangement joins TRBV27 to TRBJ1-1; D gene unclear. Between the trimmed V and J ends, which lost 5 bases and 5 bases, there was a span of 15 bases. CDR1 and CDR2 from the germline V gene are MNHEY and SMNVEV (reference sequence). The CDR3 is 14 residues long. The CDR3, as DNA: TGTGCCAGCAGTCCCCTTACGAAAGGGACTGAAGCTTTCTTT. Encoded protein: CASSPLTKGTEAFF.

The rearrangement joins TRBV27 to TRBJ1-4; no clear D gene. The CDR3 has 12 amino acids. Germline values: CDR1 MNHEY, CDR2 SMNVEV (reference sequence). V lost 4 bases and J lost 10, with 10 bases in between. CDR3 loop: CASSSAGTKLFF. DNA of the CDR3: TGTGCCAGCAGTTCGGCAGGCACAAAACTGTTTTTT.

V is TRBV4-3 and J is TRBJ2-7; perhaps D is TRBD1 or TRBD2 (5 bases each). This CDR3 is 15 amino acids long. V dropped 0 bases and J dropped 3 bases, with 12 bases sitting between them. From germline, CDR1 is LGHNA and CDR2 YSLEER. This CDR3 is CASSQEAQGRYEQYF. The CDR3 coding sequence is TGCGCCAGCAGCCAAGAGGCTCAGGGACGCTACGAGCAGTACTTC.

The chain couples TRBV7-9 to TRBJ2-7; 11 bases match TRBD2. This CDR3 has 16 amino acids. CDR1 and CDR2 from the germline V gene are SEHNR and FQNEAQ (reference sequence). Trimming removed 5 bases from V and 3 bases from J; junction bases left unmatched: 9. CDR3 in amino acids: CASSPGTSGAFYEQYF. The CDR3 DNA sequence: TGTGCCAGCAGCCCAGGGACTAGCGGTGCTTTCTACGAGCAGTACTTC.

CDR3 nucleotide sequence: TGTGCCAGCAGTGAAAGGACAGGGGGCGCAAGAACCGGGGAGCTGTTTTTT. Its translation: CASSERTGGARTGELFF. V and J are TRBV6-1 and TRBJ2-2; 11 bases line up with TRBD1. Germline CDR1 reads MNHNS; CDR2 reads SASEGT. Trimming cost V 2 bases and J 5 bases; bases outside gene matches: 7. The CDR3 runs to 17 residues.

V is TRBV9 and J is TRBJ2-7, with 8 positions matching TRBD1. Germline V gene sequence: CDR1 SGDLS, CDR2 YYNGEE. This CDR3 has 15 amino acids. V was pared by 0 bases and J by 5 bases, with 7 bases of the junction left unmatched. CDR3 protein: CASSVGDRLRHEQYF. CDR3 nucleotide sequence: TGTGCCAGCAGCGTAGGGGACAGGTTACGTCACGAGCAGTACTTC.

The V and J genes are TRBV4-2 and TRBJ2-7, with 10 bases identical to TRBD2. The germline CDR1 and CDR2 sequences are LGHNA and YNFKEQ. This CDR3 region has 16 residues. After removal of 0 bases from V and 2 bases from J, the junction contained 4 bases not matched to a gene. This CDR3 is CASSQDSGGTTYEQYF. The CDR3 region has the DNA TGTGCCAGCAGCCAAGATAGCGGGGGGACTACCTACGAGCAGTACTTC.

The chain links TRBV11-2 to TRBJ2-3; 14 bases align to TRBD2. With V trimmed by 1 base and J by 1 base, 4 bases remained unmatched. This CDR3 has 18 amino acids. CDR1 and CDR2 from the germline V gene are SGHAT and FQNNGV. DNA of the CDR3: TGTGCCAGCAGCTTAGGACTAGCGGGGGGGTACCGCACAGATACGCAGTATTTT. It encodes CASSLGLAGGYRTDTQYF.

The V gene is TRBV28, the J gene TRBJ2-7, with a tentative D call TRBD1 (6 bases). The CDR3 sequence is 15 residues long. The germline V and J ends were trimmed by 6 bases and 2 bases, with 17 bases remaining between them. CDR1 MDHEN and CDR2 SYDVKM come from the germline V gene. The DNA for the CDR3 is TGTGCCAGCAGCCGGACCGGGACACTAGCCTACGAGCAGTACTTC. This gives the protein CASSRTGTLAYEQYF.

This rearrangement joins TRBV2 to TRBJ2-2; D not resolved. Germline CDR1 SNHLY, CDR2 FYNNEI. CDR3 size: 12 residues. Trimming left V 5 bases short and J 5 bases short, with 6 bases between. The CDR3: CASSQRTGELFF. The CDR3 region has the DNA TGTGCCAGCAGTCAGCGTACCGGGGAGCTGTTTTTT.

The V and J genes are TRBV23-1 and TRBJ2-1, with TRBD1 identical over 7 bases. TRBV23-1 is an ORF, and what it does is uncertain. The CDR3 runs to 19 residues. V shed 0 bases, J shed 8 bases, and the junction held 19 bases outside the gene matches. CDR3 sequence (DNA): TGCGCCAGCAGTCAATCATTAGGGGGCCGGTACGCGGTTCGCGATGAGCAGTTCTTC. Its protein product is CASSQSLGGRYAVRDEQFF.

This clone was seen just once. This sequence joins TRBV24-1 and TRBJ1-4; D may be TRBD1 (5 bases). This CDR3 has 14 amino acids. Germline V gene lookup returns CDR1 KGHDR and CDR2 SFDVKD. Trimming cost V 9 bases and J 1 base, with 11 bases left between them. CDR3 in amino acids: CATRLGVTNEKLFF. The CDR3 DNA is TGTGCCACCCGTTTGGGGGTAACTAATGAAAAACTGTTTTTT.

The chain recombines TRBV7-9 with TRBJ1-2, with D possibly being TRBD1 (5 bases). The CDR3 loop spans 14 amino acids. Germline values: CDR1 SEHNR, CDR2 FQNEAQ (reference sequence). The germline V and J ends were trimmed by 1 base and 13 bases, with 19 bases remaining between them. The DNA for the CDR3 is TGTGCCAGCAGCTTAGGGGGCGGACCGCCTTTCTTCACCTTC. Translation gives CASSLGGGPPFFTF.

The genes are TRBV3-1 (or the pseudogene TRBV3-2) and TRBJ2-1, with 9 bases that match TRBD2. With V trimmed by 6 bases and J by 10 bases, 13 bases remained unmatched. CDR1 LGHDT and CDR2 YNNKEL come from the germline V gene (reference sequence). The CDR3 is made up of 15 amino acids. DNA of the CDR3: TGTGCCAGCAGGCCGATGGCGGGGGGGAATGGAGAGCAGTTCTTC. This gives the protein CASRPMAGGNGEQFF.

This rearrangement joins TRBV28 to TRBJ1-1; D unclear. V was cut by 2 bases and J by 2 bases, with 9 bases left in between. CDR1 is MDHEN and CDR2 is SYDVKM in the germline V gene. The CDR3 covers 14 residues. The chain's CDR3 is CASSLSRSNTEAFF. The DNA of the CDR3 is TGTGCCAGCAGTTTAAGCCGGTCAAACACTGAAGCTTTCTTT. The full variable domain, in which reference TRBV28 and TRBJ1-1 provide the parts outside the CDR3, is DVKVTQSSRYLVKRTGEKVFLECVQDMDHENMFWYRQDPGLGLRLIYFSYDVKMKEKGDIPEGYSVSREKKERFSLILESASTNQTSMYLCASSLSRSNTEAFFGQGTRLTVV.

The CDR3 spells CASSGGNYGYTF. The CDR3 DNA reads TGTGCCAGCAGCGGGGGTAACTATGGCTACACCTTC. The chain has TRBV12-3 or TRBV12-4 and TRBJ1-2; tentative D call: TRBD1 (5 bases). The V gene lost 6 bases and the J gene lost 1 base, with 6 bases spanning the gap. CDR3 length: 12 residues.

The chain combines TRBV18 with TRBJ2-6, with D unresolved. The CDR3 has 16 amino acids. Germline V gene sequence: CDR1 KGHSH, CDR2 LQKENI. V shed 5 bases and J shed 4 bases, with 15 bases lying between them. The CDR3 nucleotides read TGTGCCAGCTCAACGACGGCCCTGGGAGGGGCCAACGTCCTGACTTTC. Its translation: CASSTTALGGANVLTF.

CDR3 nucleotide sequence: TGTGCCAGCAGCTCCCAACCGAATCAGCCCCAGCATTTT. Protein: CASSSQPNQPQHF. The rearrangement joins TRBV7-9 to TRBJ1-5; no clear D. The CDR3 has 13 residues. CDR1 and CDR2 (germline): SEHNR, FQNEAQ (reference sequence). V was pared by 4 bases and J by 4 bases, with 8 bases between.

The chain couples TRBV7-3 to TRBJ2-5, with D perhaps matching TRBD2 (5 bases). CDR1 is SGHTA, CDR2 FQGTGA, per germline. This CDR3 has 15 amino acids. The V end was cut by 1 base, the J end by 5 bases, with 14 bases between. The CDR3 is CASSLNGGSGETQYF. CDR3 nucleotides: TGTGCCAGCAGCTTAAATGGCGGGTCCGGGGAGACCCAGTACTTC. Supplemented by reference TRBV7-3 and TRBJ2-5, the full variable domain reads GAGVSQTPSNKVTEKGKYVELRCDPISGHTALYWYRQSLGQGPEFLIYFQGTGAADDSGLPNDRFFAVRPEGSVSTLKIQRTERGDSAVYLCASSLNGGSGETQYFGPGTRLLVL.

The genes are TRBV5-5 and TRBJ1-6; 7 positions agree with TRBD1. V gave up 3 bases and J gave up 7 bases; unmatched junction bases: 4. CDR1 and CDR2 from the germline V gene are SGHKS and YYEKEE (reference sequence). The CDR3 totals 14 residues. CDR3 bases: TGTGCCAGCAGCTGGACAGGAGGGAATTCACCCCTCCACTTT. Amino acid sequence: CASSWTGGNSPLHF.

This chain joins TRBV6-2 or TRBV6-3 and TRBJ2-7; D possibly uses TRBD1 or TRBD2 (6 bases each). Looked up from germline, CDR1 is MNHEY and CDR2 is SVGEGT. V was clipped by 2 bases and J by 3 bases, with 8 bases between them. CDR3 length equals 13 residues. CDR3 bases: TGTGCCAGCAGTTACAGGGGGGACTACGAGCAGTACTTC. It specifies CASSYRGDYEQYF.

This chain links TRBV4-2 with TRBJ2-7; possible D gene TRBD1, 6 bases. The ends were cut back, 1 base at V and 5 bases at J, with 15 bases in the middle. The CDR3 consists of 15 residues. The germline gives CDR1 LGHNA, CDR2 YNFKEQ. The CDR3 coding sequence is TGTGCCAGCAGCCAAGCCCTACAAACAGGGAACGAGCAGTACTTC. Translated, it gives CASSQALQTGNEQYF.